Listed here are 12 T cell receptor beta chains from one sample, sequenced in a study of T-cell reconstitution after alpha-beta-depleted transplantation in children. Using unique molecular identifiers, the investigators prepared the TCRbeta library. TCRdb reanalysed the PCR reads using MiXCR and keeps one entry per CDR3 protein. The table shows about 580,000 distinct CDR3 sequences, with 23% occurring only once. The starting material was PBMCs, mostly from graft donor cells, obtained 360 days after TCRalphabeta/CD19-depleted stem cell transplant. All receptors derive from a boy less than two years old who had a stem cell transplant for acute myeloid leukemia, so the T cells may come from the graft donor.

This clonotype was seen many times. The CDR3 region is CASSQDQESTDTQYF. DNA for the CDR3: TGCGCCAGCAGCCAAGATCAAGAAAGCACAGATACGCAGTATTTT. The genes are TRBV4-1 and TRBJ2-3, with no clear D. The germline V gene has CDR1 MGHRA and CDR2 YSYEKL. Deletions cut 0 bases from V and 0 bases from J, with 7 bases between. The CDR3 is 15 amino acids.

The chain recombines TRBV5-1 with TRBJ1-3, with 8 bases identical to TRBD1. V trimming: 3 bases; J trimming: 4 bases; junction bases outside the gene matches: 9. The V gene's germline CDR1 is SGHRS and CDR2 YFSETQ. The CDR3 has 16 residues. The CDR3 bases are TGCGCCAGCAGCTCCCAAGGACAGGGCGGAGGAAACACCATATATTTT. Amino acid sequence: CASSSQGQGGGNTIYF.

This clonotype was recorded many times. The chain has TRBV29-1 and TRBJ2-1; no reliable D call. The V end lost 7 bases, the J end lost 6 bases, and 7 bases lay between the germline ends. The CDR3 is made up of 10 amino acids. Germline V gene sequence: CDR1 SQVTM, CDR2 ANQGSEA. This CDR3 is CSGLLNEQFF. The CDR3 DNA reads TGCAGCGGCCTTCTCAATGAGCAGTTCTTC.

This clonotype came up many times. The CDR3: CSANSGGYTEAFF. CDR3 DNA sequence: TGCAGTGCTAACTCAGGGGGCTACACTGAAGCTTTCTTT. The chain employs TRBV20-1 and TRBJ1-1; 8 nucleotides agree with TRBD1. V shed 4 bases, J shed 3 bases, and the junction held 4 bases outside the gene matches. This CDR3 contains 13 residues. The germline gives CDR1 DFQATT, CDR2 SNEGSKA (reference sequence).

This clonotype turned up a few times. The chain combines TRBV28 with TRBJ2-3; 9 bases agree with TRBD2. Germline V gene data show CDR1 as MDHEN and CDR2 as SYDVKM. Trimming cost V 7 bases and J 3 bases; bases outside gene matches: 11. The CDR3 runs 16 residues. CDR3 in amino acids: CASISVAGGPTDTQYF. The DNA for the CDR3 is TGTGCCAGCATTTCCGTTGCGGGGGGGCCGACAGATACGCAGTATTTT.

V gene TRBV5-1 combines with J gene TRBJ2-1, with D uncertain. Germline V gives CDR1 SGHRS, CDR2 YFSETQ. This CDR3 comprises 14 residues. V shed 0 bases and J shed 4 bases, with 8 bases lying between them. As DNA, the CDR3 is TGCGCCAGCAGCTTGGCCGACATTTACAATGAGCAGTTCTTC. It is translated as CASSLADIYNEQFF.

The chain couples TRBV24-1 to TRBJ2-2; D is perhaps TRBD1 (6 bases). The CDR3 is 15 residues long. Germline V gives CDR1 KGHDR, CDR2 SFDVKD. V was cut by 3 bases and J by 3 bases, with 10 bases left in between. CDR3 protein: CATSDNRDHTGELFF. The DNA for the CDR3 is TGTGCCACCAGTGATAACAGGGACCACACCGGGGAGCTGTTTTTT.

This clonotype was found many times. This chain connects TRBV20-1 to TRBJ1-2; D is uncertain. Trimming took off 6 bases at V and 8 bases at J, with 7 bases between the two ends. CDR1 and CDR2 (germline): DFQATT, SNEGSKA (reference sequence). The CDR3 loop spans 9 amino acids. CDR3 coding DNA: TGCAGTGCAGGAAACGGCTACACCTTC. The encoded protein is CSAGNGYTF.

This clonotype was recorded at least ten times. DNA of the CDR3: TGCGCCAGCAGCCGTTTTGAGGGGGGCACTGAAGCTTTCTTT. Protein sequence: CASSRFEGGTEAFF. The chain is built from TRBV5-1 and TRBJ1-1; D might be TRBD1 (6 bases). The CDR3 sequence is 14 residues long. V was cut by 4 bases and J by 4 bases, with 14 bases left in between. The germline gives CDR1 SGHRS, CDR2 YFSETQ. Using reference TRBV5-1 and TRBJ1-1 for the parts outside the CDR3, the full variable domain is KAGVTQTPRYLIKTRGQQVTLSCSPISGHRSVSWYQQTPGQGLQFLFEYFSETQRNKGNFPGRFSGRQFSNSRSEMNVSTLELGDSALYLCASSRFEGGTEAFFGQGTRLTVV.

The chain has TRBV20-1 and TRBJ2-7, with D perhaps TRBD1 (6 bases). Per germline, CDR1 DFQATT and CDR2 SNEGSKA (reference sequence). The CDR3 length is 16 residues. The V end was cut by 0 bases, the J end by 3 bases, with 18 bases between. In DNA form, the CDR3 reads TGCAGTGCTAGAGATGGCGCAAGGACAGTACTCTACGAGCAGTACGTC. This encodes CSARDGARTVLYEQYV.

Many counts were recorded for this clonotype. The junction differs from germline at one of its ends, possibly a read error. The chain is built from TRBV29-1 and TRBJ1-1; D call uncertain. The CDR3 spans 16 residues. CDR1 is SQVTM, CDR2 ANQGSEA, per germline. The CDR3 here is CSVRNWSGRRNAEAFF. The CDR3 DNA is TGCAGCGTTCGGAATTGGAGTGGGCGGCGGAACGCTGAAGCTTTCTTT.

At least ten counts were recorded for this clonotype. The rearrangement uses TRBV20-1 and TRBJ2-7; D possibly matches TRBD1 or TRBD2 (5 bases each). This CDR3 comprises 11 residues. The V end was cut by 3 bases, the J end by 5 bases, with 8 bases between. Germline values: CDR1 DFQATT, CDR2 SNEGSKA (reference sequence). The CDR3 spells CSARRGDEQYV. The CDR3 DNA reads TGCAGTGCTAGGAGAGGGGACGAGCAGTACGTC.